This T cell receptor (beta chain) came from a study of blood T cells in healthy people across ages. Then a second PCR, running about 6 to 11 cycles, was carried out with a sample-barcoded 5' primer and a J-beta primer mix. A single record per CDR3 protein comes from TCRdb applying MiXCR to the 5' RACE reads. The table shows 700,000 to 950,000 distinct CDR3 sequences, with 58% occurring only once. In germline, CDR1 is MGHRA, CDR2 YSYEKL. Trimming cost V 4 bases and J 6 bases, with 22 bases left between them. The CDR3 consists of 16 residues. All donors came from Russia, were Caucasian and healthy, and spanned ages about 6 to 90. Study results and caveats: With age, beta diversity per million T cells declined roughly linearly, significantly by approximately 41. The CMV status of each donor remained undetermined, and this could have confounded shifts in expanded clonotypes.

In regard to this clonotype: Its specificity is not known.

Sequenced: blood. This chain joins TRBV4-1 and TRBJ2-7; TRBD2 might be the D (7 bases). This sequence was found in a man aged 25-45 years in good health. The CDR3 loop reads CASSPRGGGSPGEQYF. CDR3 nucleotides: TGCGCCAGCAGCCCTCGAGGGGGGGGAAGTCCGGGCGAGCAGTACTTC.